This is a list of T cell receptor beta chains from one sample in a study of CD8 T cells in ankylosing spondylitis. One entry per CDR3 protein, called by TCRdb with MiXCR from the 5' RACE reads. Found here are around 300,000 distinct CDR3 sequences, less than 25% of them singletons; the top ten hold roughly 4%. Sequenced material: blood, either unsorted or a sorted T cell fraction (not recorded which). Receptors originate from a female donor with ankylosing spondylitis or in good health (not recorded which). Both conserved end residues are part of each CDR3. The order of the fields is V gene, J gene, clone size, D gene, CDR3 DNA, CDR3 protein. D genes are given only for firm matches. The size field is filled for only some rows; it gives once, few, many or a size class.

TRBV7-9	TRBJ1-2	NA	NA	TGTGCCAGCAGCGACAGCAGCGAAGGCTACACCTTC	CASSDSSEGYTF
TRBV9	TRBJ2-3	NA	NA	TGTGCCAGCAGCGGAGAGGGAAGCGATACGCAGTATTTT	CASSGEGSDTQYF
TRBV6-1	TRBJ2-1	NA	NA	TGTGCCAGCAGAGGTAGGCTCAGTACTCACAATGAGCAGTTCTTC	CASRGRLSTHNEQFF
TRBV5-5	TRBJ2-2	few	NA	TGTGCCAGCAGCCGTTTGGGACGGAACACCGGGGAGCTGTTTTTT	CASSRLGRNTGELFF
TRBV2	TRBJ2-1	NA	NA	TGTGCCAGAAGCGGAGCCTACAATGAGCAGTTCTTC	CARSGAYNEQFF
TRBV20-1	TRBJ2-2	NA	NA	TGCAGTGCTTCCCGACGTCAGGAGGGCACCGGGGAGCTGTTTTTT	CSASRRQEGTGELFF
TRBV4-1	TRBJ2-7	NA	NA	TGCGCCAGCAGCCAAGTTGGAGGTCGACTCTACGAGCAGTACTTC	CASSQVGGRLYEQYF
TRBV7-8	TRBJ2-1	NA	NA	TGTGCCAGCAGCTTAGGGCCAGGGGGGGAGACGGTGTTCTTC	CASSLGPGGETVFF
TRBV7-7	TRBJ2-5	NA	TRBD2	TGTGCCAGCAGCTTAGTTCCGGCTAGCGGGAGAGAGACCCAGTACTTC	CASSLVPASGRETQYF
TRBV12-3/TRBV12-4	TRBJ1-1	NA	NA	TGTGCCAGCAGCCACCCTTGGGGGAGTGAAGCTTTCTTT	CASSHPWGSEAFF
TRBV6-2/TRBV6-3	TRBJ2-3	few	TRBD2	TGTGCCAGCAGTACAACGACTAGCGGGAGCCCAGATACGCAGTATTTT	CASSTTTSGSPDTQYF
TRBV11-2	TRBJ2-3	NA	TRBD2	TGTGCCAGCAGCCCTCTAGCGGGGAGAGATACGCAGTATTTT	CASSPLAGRDTQYF
TRBV7-2	TRBJ1-1	few	NA	TGTGCCAGCAGCCAGCGGTGGGGGAACACTGAAGCTTTCTTT	CASSQRWGNTEAFF
TRBV6-1	TRBJ2-5	NA	NA	TGTGCCAGCAGTGAACGGCACCCGGGACTCCTGTCGCGGGAGACCCAGTACTTC	CASSERHPGLLSRETQYF
TRBV9	TRBJ2-1	few	NA	TGTGCCAGCAGCGTAGACGGTCTAAGGGGGGTAGCAAGGGATGAGCAGTTCTTC	CASSVDGLRGVARDEQFF
TRBV4-1	TRBJ1-1	NA	NA	TGCGCCAGCAGCCAGACTCCTGTGAACACTGAAGCTTTCTTT	CASSQTPVNTEAFF
TRBV20-1	TRBJ2-4	many	NA	TGCAGTGCTAGAAACCCCTCGGAGTCCCCACTAGCCAAAAACATTCAGTACTTC	CSARNPSESPLAKNIQYF
TRBV11-2	TRBJ2-1	NA	NA	TGTGCCAGCAGCTTATTTGCTGGGAACAATGAGCAGTTCTTC	CASSLFAGNNEQFF
TRBV10-3	TRBJ2-7	NA	NA	TGTGCCTCAAGGGGGGGGCGGGAGACCTCCTACGAGCAGTACTTC	CASRGGRETSYEQYF
TRBV11-1	TRBJ2-3	NA	NA	TGTGCCAGCACCGGCAGAGGGGGACGGGGAAGAGTCGCAGATACGCAGTATTTT	CASTGRGGRGRVADTQYF
TRBV12-3/TRBV12-4	TRBJ1-1	few	NA	TGTGCCAGCAGTTCAACGGGCCCCAGGTCCGCTTTCTTT	CASSSTGPRSAFF
TRBV29-1	TRBJ2-1	few	TRBD2	TGCAGCGTTGAGGGTTGGCAGCGGGAGGATTGGCCCAATGAGCAGTTCTTC	CSVEGWQREDWPNEQFF
TRBV20-1	TRBJ2-5	NA	TRBD2	TGCAGTGCTGGCAGTAGCGGGCGCTACCAAGAGACCCAGTACTTC	CSAGSSGRYQETQYF